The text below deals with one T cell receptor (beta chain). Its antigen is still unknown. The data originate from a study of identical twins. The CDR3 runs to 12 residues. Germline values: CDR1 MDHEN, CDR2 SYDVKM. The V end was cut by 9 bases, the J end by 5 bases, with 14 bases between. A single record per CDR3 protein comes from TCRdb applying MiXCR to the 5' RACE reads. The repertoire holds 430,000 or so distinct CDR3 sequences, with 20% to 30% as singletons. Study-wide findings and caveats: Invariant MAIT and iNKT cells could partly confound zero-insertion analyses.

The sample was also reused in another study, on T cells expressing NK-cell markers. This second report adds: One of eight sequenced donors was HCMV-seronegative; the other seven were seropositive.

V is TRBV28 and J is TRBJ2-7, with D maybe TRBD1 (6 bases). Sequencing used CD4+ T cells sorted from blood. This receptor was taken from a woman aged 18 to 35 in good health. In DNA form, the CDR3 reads TGTGCCAGGTACAACAGGGTCCACGAGCAGTACTTC. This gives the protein CARYNRVHEQYF.